This T cell receptor (beta chain) was captured by sequencing in a study of shared clonotypes between healthy human individuals. Overall study results and limits: Some naive CD4 clonotypes, roughly 4.8%, turned up in common across several donors.

Trimming took 3 bases from V and 7 from J; bases not matched to a gene: 13. The germline gives CDR1 MDHEN, CDR2 SYDVKM. There are 17 residues in the CDR3. The input for sorted-subset replicate PCRs was approximately 190 ng DNA, about 29,000 T cell genomes. Produced via immunoSEQ multiplex PCR; TCRdb's table is partial and in-frame only. Of 2,500,000 or so clones in the sample, approximately 94% were seen once. The donor population consisted of healthy HIV-negative adults with no recent acute infections or vaccinations. Regarding this clone: No antigen is known for it.

This TCR came from a man aged 18 to 29 in good health. The chain recombines TRBV28 with TRBJ1-1, with TRBD1 matching 11 bases. Specimen: naive CD4+ T cells sorted from blood. The subset was: CD45RA+ positively selected. In DNA, the CDR3 is TGTGCCAGCAGTTTTGCGGGCGGGGGGACAGGGGGGTTTGAAGCTTTCTTT. Protein sequence: CASSFAGGGTGGFEAFF.